This TCR beta chain was identified in a study of human T cells and chemical hapten exposure. Across the study: There were per-sample TCR yield variations, arising mainly from small pooled library volume differences.

From germline, CDR1 is MNHEY and CDR2 SVGAGI. Between the trimmed V and J ends, which lost 0 bases and 10 bases, there was a span of 13 bases. The CDR3 extends over 15 amino acids. During construction of the library, unique molecular identifiers were attached to individual cDNA molecules for quantitative, reproducible TCR counting. TCRdb recomputed calls from the reads with MiXCR, one row per CDR3 protein. In the table there are more than 100,000 distinct CDR3 sequences, approximately 9% of which are singletons. This clonotype was found a few times. The template was total RNA from unfractionated whole blood.

The chain is built from TRBV6-5 and TRBJ1-6, with a possible D match to TRBD1 (5 bases). The source material was whole blood. The receptor's source is a human donor in good health. Some clones in this sample may be carry-over from other donors' samples. CDR3 sequence: CASSYSPRGPSPLHF. CDR3 nucleotides: TGTGCCAGCAGTTACTCGCCAAGGGGTCCCTCACCCCTCCACTTT.